The entry below gives a single T cell receptor (beta chain) sequence along with its context. Just one base apart from a much larger clone, this may be a read error. Patients counted as stable if ophthalmopathy did not develop within 18 months. The V end lost 7 bases, the J end lost 0 bases, and 16 bases lay between the germline ends. The CDR3 consists of 16 residues. Authors of the study amplified TCR beta CDR3 regions from RNA transcripts. First-round RT-PCR with HTBI primers amplified the TCR CDR3 region. TCRdb redid the calling of the multiplex PCR reads with MiXCR, one entry per CDR3 protein. The sample yields a few hundred thousand distinct CDR3 sequences, approximately 16% seen once. This specimen belongs to a study of T cells in Graves' hyperthyroidism and ophthalmopathy.

The TCR sequence derives from a woman in her forties or fifties with Graves' hyperthyroidism. The specimen was blood. The V and J genes are TRBV12-3 or TRBV12-4 and TRBJ1-3, with D perhaps matching TRBD1 (5 bases). The CDR3 nucleotides are TGTGCCAGCAAAGATTGCCGGGGGAACTCTGGAAACACCATATATTTT. This encodes CASKDCRGNSGNTIYF.